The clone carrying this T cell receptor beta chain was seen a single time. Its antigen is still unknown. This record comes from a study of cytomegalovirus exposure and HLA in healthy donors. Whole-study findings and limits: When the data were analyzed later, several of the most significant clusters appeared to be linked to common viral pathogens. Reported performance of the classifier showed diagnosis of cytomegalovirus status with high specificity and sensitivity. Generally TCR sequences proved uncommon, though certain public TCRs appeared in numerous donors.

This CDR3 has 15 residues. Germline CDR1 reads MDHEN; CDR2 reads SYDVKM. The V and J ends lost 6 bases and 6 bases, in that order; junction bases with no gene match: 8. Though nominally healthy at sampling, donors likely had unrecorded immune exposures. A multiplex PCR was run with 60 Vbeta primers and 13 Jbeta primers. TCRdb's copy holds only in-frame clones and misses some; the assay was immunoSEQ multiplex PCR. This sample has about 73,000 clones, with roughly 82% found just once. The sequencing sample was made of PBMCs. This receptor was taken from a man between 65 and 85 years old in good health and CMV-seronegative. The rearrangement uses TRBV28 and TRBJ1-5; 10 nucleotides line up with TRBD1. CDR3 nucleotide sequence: TGTGCCAGCAGCCATGCCGGGACAGGGGTTCAGCCCCAGCATTTT. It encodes CASSHAGTGVQPQHF.